The 14 T cell receptor beta chains reported below all come from one sample, sequenced in a study of PD-1 blockade in classical Hodgkin lymphoma. Assay used: immunoSEQ multiplex PCR; TCRdb lists only in-frame clones, some missing. This table has tens of thousands of clones, over 75% appearing once. Described time point: cycle 4 day 1 (C4D1), after five to seven weeks of nivolumab. No patient escaped relapse after autologous stem cell transplantation, and brentuximab vedotin exposure varied. This specimen was peripheral blood mononuclear cells (PBMCs), taken before the fourth cycle of nivolumab. The receptors were sampled from a human donor with classical Hodgkin lymphoma.

This clone was seen once. The J gene is TRBJ2-7, the V gene TRBV5-5; D ambiguous. The CDR3 length is 13 residues. Trimming removed 2 bases from V and 3 bases from J, with 9 bases in between. Germline V gene sequence: CDR1 SGHKS, CDR2 YYEKEE (reference sequence). CDR3 sequence: CASSFSWHYEQYF. For the CDR3, the DNA is TGTGCCAGCAGCTTTAGTTGGCACTACGAGCAGTACTTC.

The chain uses TRBV7-3 and TRBJ2-7, with 8 bases lining up with TRBD2. The CDR3 extends over 13 amino acids. Germline V gene data show CDR1 as SGHTA and CDR2 as FQGTGA. With V trimmed by 4 bases and J by 2 bases, 1 base remained unmatched. In DNA, the CDR3 is TGTGCCAGCAGCTCGGGACTAGCCTACGAGCAGTACTTC. Translated, it gives CASSSGLAYEQYF.

The CDR3 region has the DNA TGTGCCAGCAGCGGACAGGGTTTACTGCAGTTCTTC. Amino acid sequence: CASSGQGLLQFF. This chain joins TRBV9 and TRBJ2-1; 7 positions agree with TRBD1. Germline assignment: CDR1 SGDLS and CDR2 YYNGEE. Unmatched junction bases numbered 6, after V lost 3 bases and J lost 12 bases. The CDR3 extends over 12 amino acids.

The chain carries TRBV28 and TRBJ1-2; 8 nucleotides match TRBD1. The CDR3 runs to 14 residues. CDR1 MDHEN and CDR2 SYDVKM come from the germline V gene. Trimming took 11 bases from V and 2 from J; bases not matched to a gene: 10. The CDR3 spells CACGQGPFNYGYTF. CDR3 DNA sequence: TGTGCCTGCGGACAGGGCCCTTTCAACTATGGCTACACCTTC.

This clone was detected only a few times. V usage is TRBV27 and J usage is TRBJ1-1; possibly TRBD1 for D (6 bases). CDR1 MNHEY and CDR2 SMNVEV come from the germline V gene (reference sequence). The CDR3 spans 15 residues. The V end was cut by 9 bases, the J end by 2 bases, with 19 bases between. This CDR3 reads CASITGLGLNTEAFF. The CDR3 DNA is TGTGCCAGTATAACAGGGTTGGGGCTAAACACTGAAGCTTTCTTT.

This clone was observed once. V is TRBV6-6 and J is TRBJ2-1; possibly TRBD1 or TRBD2 for D (5 bases each). The CDR3 extends over 14 amino acids. The ends were cut back, 5 bases at V and 6 bases at J, with 14 bases in the middle. CDR1 and CDR2 from the germline V gene are MNHNY and SVGAGI (reference sequence). The DNA of the CDR3 is TGTGCCAGCAGTACTCTTTGGGGGAGCAATGAGCAGTTCTTC. It encodes CASSTLWGSNEQFF.

The gene calls are TRBV6-5 and TRBJ2-1; no firm D call. Germline-derived CDR1 and CDR2 are MNHEY and SVGAGI. This CDR3 comprises 13 residues. Trimming removed 0 bases from V and 7 bases from J, with 7 bases in between. The chain's CDR3 is CASSYSSGNEQFF. The CDR3 nucleotides read TGTGCCAGCAGTTACTCGTCAGGAAATGAGCAGTTCTTC.

This clone was detected only once. The CDR3 reads CSVGRGSSYEQYF. The CDR3, as DNA: TGCAGCGTTGGGAGAGGGAGCTCCTACGAGCAGTACTTC. The chain recombines TRBV29-1 with TRBJ2-7, with D perhaps TRBD2 (5 bases). Deletions cut 4 bases from V and 0 bases from J, with 10 bases between. Germline loops: CDR1 SQVTM, CDR2 ANQGSEA. This CDR3 is built from 13 residues.

Points on this clone: At the DNA level, this CDR3 is encoded by other sequences in the same sample as well. The chain is built from TRBV30 and TRBJ1-5, with D unresolved. This CDR3 has 15 residues. V lost 3 bases and J 1 base, leaving 13 bases between the germline ends. In germline, CDR1 is GTSNPN, CDR2 SVGIG (reference sequence). The CDR3 loop reads CAWSPTLRSNQPQHF. The CDR3 DNA follows: TGTGCCTGGAGCCCTACATTACGGAGCAATCAGCCCCAGCATTTT.

The rearrangement joins TRBV4-3 to TRBJ2-5, with 9 bases identical to TRBD2. The CDR3 consists of 17 residues. The V segment lost 0 bases and the J segment 2 bases; nucleotides outside the gene matches: 7. Germline lookup yields CDR1 LGHNA and CDR2 YSLEER. The CDR3: CASSQDVLRGGQETQYF. CDR3 bases: TGCGCCAGCAGCCAAGATGTCTTGCGGGGGGGACAAGAGACCCAGTACTTC.

The V call is TRBV12-5, the J call TRBJ2-5; no reliable D call. Deletions cut 1 base from V and 3 bases from J, with 6 bases between. The CDR3 is 13 amino acids. The germline CDR1 and CDR2 sequences are LGHNT and FRNRAP. CDR3 coding DNA: TGTGCTAGTGGTTTGGGACGGAAAGAGACCCAGTACTTC. Its translation is CASGLGRKETQYF.

This clone appeared a single time. The CDR3 DNA is TGTGCCGGGGCCCCACGGGGTCTTTCACCCCTCCACTTT. Encoded protein: CAGAPRGLSPLHF. The V gene is TRBV30, the J gene TRBJ1-6; D may be TRBD1 (5 bases). V lost 8 bases and J 9 bases, leaving 17 bases between the germline ends. This CDR3 spans 13 amino acids. Germline V lookup: CDR1 GTSNPN, CDR2 SVGIG (reference sequence).

The chain uses TRBV9 and TRBJ2-2, with D perhaps matching TRBD1 or TRBD2 (6 bases each). V gave up 3 bases and J gave up 4 bases, with 16 bases separating them. Germline V CDR1 and CDR2: SGDLS, YYNGEE. CDR3 length: 16 residues. CDR3 nucleotides: TGTGCCAGCAGCGCCGCAAGGGGGGCGGGCACCGGGGAGCTGTTTTTT. It is translated as CASSAARGAGTGELFF.

This rearrangement joins TRBV9 to TRBJ1-6, with no clear D. The CDR3 runs 13 residues. V lost 4 bases and J 7 bases, leaving 9 bases between the germline ends. Germline loops: CDR1 SGDLS, CDR2 YYNGEE. The CDR3 DNA reads TGTGCCAGCAGCCCTGAATTCAATTCACCCCTCCACTTT. Its translation: CASSPEFNSPLHF.